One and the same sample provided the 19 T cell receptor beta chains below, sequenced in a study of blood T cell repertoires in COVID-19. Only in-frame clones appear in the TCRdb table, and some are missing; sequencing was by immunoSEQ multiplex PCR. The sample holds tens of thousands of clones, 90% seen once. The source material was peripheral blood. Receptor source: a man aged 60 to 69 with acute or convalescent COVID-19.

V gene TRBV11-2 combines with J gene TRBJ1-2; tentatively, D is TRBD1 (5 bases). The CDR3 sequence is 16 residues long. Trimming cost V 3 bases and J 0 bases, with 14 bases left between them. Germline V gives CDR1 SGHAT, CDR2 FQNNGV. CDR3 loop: CASSLNTGPSNYGYTF. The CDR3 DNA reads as TGTGCCAGCAGCTTGAATACAGGACCTTCTAACTATGGCTACACCTTC.

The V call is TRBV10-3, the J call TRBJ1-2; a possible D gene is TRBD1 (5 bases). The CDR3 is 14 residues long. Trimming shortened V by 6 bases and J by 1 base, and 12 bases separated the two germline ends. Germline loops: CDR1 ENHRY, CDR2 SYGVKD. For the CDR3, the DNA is TGTGCCATCAGAGGCCGGGACTTTAACTATGGCTACACCTTC. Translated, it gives CAIRGRDFNYGYTF.

The CDR3 spells CASSESDRGRQPQHF. The CDR3 DNA sequence: TGCGCCAGCAGTGAGTCCGACAGGGGACGTCAGCCCCAGCATTTT. The chain carries TRBV10-1 and TRBJ1-5; 8 bases are shared with TRBD1. This CDR3 region has 15 residues. Germline values: CDR1 WNHNN, CDR2 SYGVQD (reference sequence). Losses at the gene ends were 0 bases for V and 6 bases for J; bases not matched to a gene: 4.

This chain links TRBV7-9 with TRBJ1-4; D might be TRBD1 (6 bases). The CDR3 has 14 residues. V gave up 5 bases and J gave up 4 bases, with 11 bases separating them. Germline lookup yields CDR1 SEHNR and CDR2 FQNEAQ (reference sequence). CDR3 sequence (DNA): TGTGCCAGCAGCCCTACAGGGATTAATGAAAAACTGTTTTTT. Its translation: CASSPTGINEKLFF.

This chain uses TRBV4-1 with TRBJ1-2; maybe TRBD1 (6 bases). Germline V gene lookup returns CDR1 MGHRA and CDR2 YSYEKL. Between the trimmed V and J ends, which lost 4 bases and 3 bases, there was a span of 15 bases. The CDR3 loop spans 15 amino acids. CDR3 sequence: CASSPPAGDDYGYTF. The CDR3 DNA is TGCGCCAGCAGCCCCCCCGCAGGGGACGACTATGGCTACACCTTC.

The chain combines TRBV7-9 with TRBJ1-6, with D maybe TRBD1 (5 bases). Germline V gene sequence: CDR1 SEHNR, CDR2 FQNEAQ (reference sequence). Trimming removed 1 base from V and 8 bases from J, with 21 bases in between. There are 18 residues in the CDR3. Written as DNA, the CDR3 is TGTGCCAGCAGCTTAGTTGTCTGGCAGGGAAAGTTGGATTCACCCCTCCACTTT. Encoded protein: CASSLVVWQGKLDSPLHF.

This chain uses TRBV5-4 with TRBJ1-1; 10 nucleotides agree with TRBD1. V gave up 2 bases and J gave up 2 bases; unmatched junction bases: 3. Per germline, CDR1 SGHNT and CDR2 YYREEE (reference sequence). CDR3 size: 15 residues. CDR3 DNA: TGTGCCAGCAGCTTCCGGACAGGGGGAAACACTGAAGCTTTCTTT. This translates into CASSFRTGGNTEAFF.

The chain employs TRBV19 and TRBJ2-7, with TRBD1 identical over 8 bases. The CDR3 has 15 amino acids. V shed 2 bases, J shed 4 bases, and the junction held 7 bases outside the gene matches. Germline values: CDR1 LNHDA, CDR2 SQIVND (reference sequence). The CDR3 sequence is CASSITPGGSYEQYF. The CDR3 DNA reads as TGTGCCAGTAGTATAACCCCAGGGGGCTCGTACGAGCAGTACTTC. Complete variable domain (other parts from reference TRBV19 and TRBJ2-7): DGGITQSPKYLFRKEGQNVTLSCEQNLNHDAMYWYRQDPGQGLRLIYYSQIVNDFQKGDIAEGYSVSREKKESFPLTVTSAQKNPTAFYLCASSITPGGSYEQYFGPGTRLTVT.

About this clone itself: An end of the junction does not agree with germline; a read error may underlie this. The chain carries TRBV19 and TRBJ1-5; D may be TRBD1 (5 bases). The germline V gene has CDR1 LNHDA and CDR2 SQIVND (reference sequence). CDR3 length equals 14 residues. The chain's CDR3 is CASGMGLGNQPQHF. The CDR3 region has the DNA TGTGCCAGTGGTATGGGGCTGGGCAATCAGCCCCAGCATTTT.

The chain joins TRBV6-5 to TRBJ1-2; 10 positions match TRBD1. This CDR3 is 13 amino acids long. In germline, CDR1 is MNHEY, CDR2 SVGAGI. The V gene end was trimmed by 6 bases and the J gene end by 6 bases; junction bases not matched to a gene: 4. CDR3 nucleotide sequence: TGTGCCAGCAGACCCGGGACAGGGGATGGCTACACCTTC. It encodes CASRPGTGDGYTF.

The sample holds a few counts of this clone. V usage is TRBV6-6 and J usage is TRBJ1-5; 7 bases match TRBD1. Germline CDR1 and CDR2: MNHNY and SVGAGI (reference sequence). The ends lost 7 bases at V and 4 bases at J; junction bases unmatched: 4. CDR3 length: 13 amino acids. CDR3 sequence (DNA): TGTGCCAGCAACAGGGGAGGTAATCAGCCCCAGCATTTT. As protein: CASNRGGNQPQHF.

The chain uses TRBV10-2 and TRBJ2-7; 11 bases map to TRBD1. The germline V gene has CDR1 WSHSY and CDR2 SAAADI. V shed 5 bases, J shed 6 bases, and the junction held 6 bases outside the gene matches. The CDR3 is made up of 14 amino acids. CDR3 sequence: CASSIGQGAIEQYF. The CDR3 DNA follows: TGCGCCAGCAGTATCGGACAGGGGGCGATCGAGCAGTACTTC.

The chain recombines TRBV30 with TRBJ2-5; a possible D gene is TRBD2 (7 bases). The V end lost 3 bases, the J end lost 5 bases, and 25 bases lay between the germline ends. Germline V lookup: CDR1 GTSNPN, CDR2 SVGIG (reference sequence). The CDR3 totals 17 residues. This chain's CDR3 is CAWSLQGSWGGRETQYF. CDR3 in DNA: TGTGCCTGGAGCCTACAGGGATCGTGGGGGGGCAGGGAGACCCAGTACTTC.

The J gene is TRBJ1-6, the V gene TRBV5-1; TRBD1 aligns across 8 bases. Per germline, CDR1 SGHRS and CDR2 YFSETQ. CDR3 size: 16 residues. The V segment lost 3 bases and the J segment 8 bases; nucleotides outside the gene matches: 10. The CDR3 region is CASSYSPQGADSPLHF. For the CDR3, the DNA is TGCGCCAGCAGCTACTCCCCCCAGGGGGCGGATTCACCCCTCCACTTT.

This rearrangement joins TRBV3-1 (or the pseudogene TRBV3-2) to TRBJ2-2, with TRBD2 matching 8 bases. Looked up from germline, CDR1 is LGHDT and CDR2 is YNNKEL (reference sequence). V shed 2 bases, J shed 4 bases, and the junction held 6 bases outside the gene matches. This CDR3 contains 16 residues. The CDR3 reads CASSQRLARSTGELFF. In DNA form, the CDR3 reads TGTGCCAGCAGCCAAAGACTAGCGAGGTCCACCGGGGAGCTGTTTTTT.

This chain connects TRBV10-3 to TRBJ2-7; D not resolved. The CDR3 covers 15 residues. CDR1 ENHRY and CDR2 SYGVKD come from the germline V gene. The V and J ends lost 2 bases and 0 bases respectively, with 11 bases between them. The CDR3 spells CAISEAAEPSYEQYF. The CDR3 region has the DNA TGTGCCATCAGTGAGGCGGCAGAACCCTCCTACGAGCAGTACTTC.

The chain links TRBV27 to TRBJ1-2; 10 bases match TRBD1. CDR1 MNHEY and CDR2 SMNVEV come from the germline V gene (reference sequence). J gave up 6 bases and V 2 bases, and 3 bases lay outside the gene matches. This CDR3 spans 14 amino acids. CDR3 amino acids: CASSLRQGADGYTF. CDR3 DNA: TGTGCCAGCAGTTTACGACAGGGGGCAGATGGCTACACCTTC.

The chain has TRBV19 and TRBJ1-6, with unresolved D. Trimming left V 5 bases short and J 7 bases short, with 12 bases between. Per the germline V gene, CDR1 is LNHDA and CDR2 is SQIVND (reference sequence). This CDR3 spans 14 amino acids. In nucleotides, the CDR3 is TGTGCCAGTAGTTCCGTTATGGGCAATTCACCCCTCCACTTT. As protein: CASSSVMGNSPLHF.

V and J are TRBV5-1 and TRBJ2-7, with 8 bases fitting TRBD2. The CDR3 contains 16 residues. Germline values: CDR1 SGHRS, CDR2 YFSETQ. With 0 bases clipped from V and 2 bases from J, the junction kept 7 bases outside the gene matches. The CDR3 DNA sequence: TGCGCCAGCAGCTTGGTACTCGGGGGGGTACCCTACGAGCAGTACTTC. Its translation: CASSLVLGGVPYEQYF. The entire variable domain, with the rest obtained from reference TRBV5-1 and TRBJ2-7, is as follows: KAGVTQTPRYLIKTRGQQVTLSCSPISGHRSVSWYQQTPGQGLQFLFEYFSETQRNKGNFPGRFSGRQFSNSRSEMNVSTLELGDSALYLCASSLVLGGVPYEQYFGPGTRLTVT.